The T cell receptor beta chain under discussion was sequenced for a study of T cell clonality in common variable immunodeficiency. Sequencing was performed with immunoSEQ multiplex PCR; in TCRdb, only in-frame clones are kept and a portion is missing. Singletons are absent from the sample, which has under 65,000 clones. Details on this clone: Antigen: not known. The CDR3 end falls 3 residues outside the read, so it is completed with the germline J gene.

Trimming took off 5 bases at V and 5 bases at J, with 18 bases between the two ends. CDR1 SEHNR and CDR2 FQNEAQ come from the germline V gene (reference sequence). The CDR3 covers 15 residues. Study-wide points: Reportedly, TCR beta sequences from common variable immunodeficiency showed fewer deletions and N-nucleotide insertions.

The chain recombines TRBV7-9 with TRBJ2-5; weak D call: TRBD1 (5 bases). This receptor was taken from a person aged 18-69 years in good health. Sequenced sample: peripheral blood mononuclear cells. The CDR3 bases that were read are TGTGCCAGCAGCCTCCTTCAGGGCGCTGGGGAGACC. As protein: CASSLLQGAGET. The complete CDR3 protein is CASSLLQGAGETQYF.